The 2 T cell receptor beta chains below come from one sample, sequenced in a study of T cell repertoires in cytomegalovirus infection. Using its own MiXCR run on the reads, TCRdb lists one record per CDR3 protein. The sample has 600,000 to 800,000 distinct CDR3 sequences; less than 25% are singletons. Sequenced: CD8+ T cells from PBMCs. Receptors originate from a human donor in good health (CMV status not recorded). Some clones in this sample may be carry-over from other donors' samples.

Many counts were recorded for this clonotype. The chain combines TRBV7-9 with TRBJ2-7; D gene unclear. V was trimmed by 5 bases and J by 2 bases, leaving 7 bases between them. CDR1 is SEHNR and CDR2 is FQNEAQ in the germline V gene (reference sequence). CDR3 size: 12 residues. The CDR3 protein is CASSPRPYEQYF. In DNA form, the CDR3 reads TGTGCCAGCAGCCCCAGGCCCTACGAGCAGTACTTC. The whole variable domain, filled in from reference TRBV7-9 and TRBJ2-7, reads DTGVSQNPRHKITKRGQNVTFRCDPISEHNRLYWYRQTLGQGPEFLTYFQNEAQLEKSRLLSDRFSAERPKGSFSTLEIQRTEQGDSAMYLCASSPRPYEQYFGPGTRLTVT.

This clonotype was recorded many times. J is TRBJ2-5 and V is TRBV7-8, with 12 bases fitting TRBD2. The CDR3 has 15 amino acids. J lost 4 bases, V lost 2 bases, and 2 bases had no gene match. CDR1 is SGHVS, CDR2 FQNEAQ, per germline. The DNA for the CDR3 is TGTGCCAGCAGCTTACTAGCGGGGGGGGTAGAGACCCAGTACTTC. Residues: CASSLLAGGVETQYF.